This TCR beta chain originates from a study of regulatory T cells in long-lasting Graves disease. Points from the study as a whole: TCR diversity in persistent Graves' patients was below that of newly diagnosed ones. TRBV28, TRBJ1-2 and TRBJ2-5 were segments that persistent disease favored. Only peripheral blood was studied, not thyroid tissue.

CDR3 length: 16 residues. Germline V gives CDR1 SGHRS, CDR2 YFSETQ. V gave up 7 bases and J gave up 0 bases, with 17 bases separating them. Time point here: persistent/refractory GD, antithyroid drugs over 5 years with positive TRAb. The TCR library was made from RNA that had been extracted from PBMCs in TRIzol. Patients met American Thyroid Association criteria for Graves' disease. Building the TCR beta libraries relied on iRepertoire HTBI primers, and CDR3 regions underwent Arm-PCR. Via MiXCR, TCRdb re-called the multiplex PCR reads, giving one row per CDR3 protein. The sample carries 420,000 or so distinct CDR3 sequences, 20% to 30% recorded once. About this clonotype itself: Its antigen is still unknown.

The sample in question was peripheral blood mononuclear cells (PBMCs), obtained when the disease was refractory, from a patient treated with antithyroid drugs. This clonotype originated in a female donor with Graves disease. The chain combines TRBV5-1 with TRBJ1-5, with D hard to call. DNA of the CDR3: TGCGCCAGCCCGTATGGGCCCGAGCCTAGCAATCAGCCCCAGCATTTT. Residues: CASPYGPEPSNQPQHF.